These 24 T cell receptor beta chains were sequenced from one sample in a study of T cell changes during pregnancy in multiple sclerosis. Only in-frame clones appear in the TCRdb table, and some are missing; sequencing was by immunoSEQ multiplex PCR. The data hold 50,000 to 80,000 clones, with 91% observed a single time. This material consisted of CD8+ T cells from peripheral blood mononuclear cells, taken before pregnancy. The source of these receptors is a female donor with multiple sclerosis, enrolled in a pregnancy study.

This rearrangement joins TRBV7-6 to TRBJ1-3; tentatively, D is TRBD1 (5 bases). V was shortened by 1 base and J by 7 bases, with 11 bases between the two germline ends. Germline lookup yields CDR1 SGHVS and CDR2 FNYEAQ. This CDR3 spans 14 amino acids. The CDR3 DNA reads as TGTGCCAGCAGCTTAGGGGGGGACGCCAACACCATATATTTT. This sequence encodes CASSLGGDANTIYF.

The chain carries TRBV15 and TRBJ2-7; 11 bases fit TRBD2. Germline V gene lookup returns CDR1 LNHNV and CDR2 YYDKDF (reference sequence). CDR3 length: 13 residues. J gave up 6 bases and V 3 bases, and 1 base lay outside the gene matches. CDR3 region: CATSSSGGVEQYF. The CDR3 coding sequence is TGTGCCACCAGCAGTAGCGGGGGGGTCGAGCAGTACTTC.

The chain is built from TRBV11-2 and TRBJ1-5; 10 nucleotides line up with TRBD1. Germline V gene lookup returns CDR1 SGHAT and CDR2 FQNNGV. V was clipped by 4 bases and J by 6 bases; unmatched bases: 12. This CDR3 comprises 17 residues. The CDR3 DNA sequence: TGTGCCAGCAGCTCTACCCCGACAGGGGGCTTGGGTCAGCCCCAGCATTTT. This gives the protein CASSSTPTGGLGQPQHF. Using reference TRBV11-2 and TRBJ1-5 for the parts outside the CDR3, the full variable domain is EAGVAQSPRYKIIEKRQSVAFWCNPISGHATLYWYQQILGQGPKLLIQFQNNGVVDDSQLPKDRFSAERLKGVDSTLKIQPAKLEDSAVYLCASSSTPTGGLGQPQHFGDGTRLSIL.

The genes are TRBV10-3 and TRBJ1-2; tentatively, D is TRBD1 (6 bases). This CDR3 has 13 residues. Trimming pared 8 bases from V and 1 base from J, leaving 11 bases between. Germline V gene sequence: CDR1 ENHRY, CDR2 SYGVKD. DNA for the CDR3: TGTGCCATCCAAGACAGGTTTAACTATGGCTACACCTTC. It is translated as CAIQDRFNYGYTF.

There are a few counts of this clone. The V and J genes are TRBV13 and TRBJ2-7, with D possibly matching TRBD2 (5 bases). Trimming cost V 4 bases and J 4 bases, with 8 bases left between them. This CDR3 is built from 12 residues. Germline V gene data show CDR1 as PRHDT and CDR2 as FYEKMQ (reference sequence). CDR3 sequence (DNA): TGTGCCAGCAGCTGGGCGGGTTACGAGCAGTACTTC. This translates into CASSWAGYEQYF. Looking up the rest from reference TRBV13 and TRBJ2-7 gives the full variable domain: AAGVIQSPRHLIKEKRETATLKCYPIPRHDTVYWYQQGPGQDPQFLISFYEKMQSDKGSIPDRFSAQQFSDYHSELNMSSLELGDSALYFCASSWAGYEQYFGPGTRLTVT.

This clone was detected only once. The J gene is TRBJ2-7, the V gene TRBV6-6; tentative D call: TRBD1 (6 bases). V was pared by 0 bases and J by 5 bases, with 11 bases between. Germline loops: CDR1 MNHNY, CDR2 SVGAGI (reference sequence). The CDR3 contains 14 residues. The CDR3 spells CASSYSKQGHEQYF. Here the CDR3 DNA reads TGTGCCAGCAGTTACTCGAAACAGGGTCACGAGCAGTACTTC.

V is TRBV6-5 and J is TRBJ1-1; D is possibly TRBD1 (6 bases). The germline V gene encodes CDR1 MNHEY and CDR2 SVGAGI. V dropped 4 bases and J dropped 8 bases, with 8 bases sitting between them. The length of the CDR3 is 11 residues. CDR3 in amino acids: CASSSDREAFF. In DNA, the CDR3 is TGTGCCAGCAGTTCTGACAGGGAAGCTTTCTTT.

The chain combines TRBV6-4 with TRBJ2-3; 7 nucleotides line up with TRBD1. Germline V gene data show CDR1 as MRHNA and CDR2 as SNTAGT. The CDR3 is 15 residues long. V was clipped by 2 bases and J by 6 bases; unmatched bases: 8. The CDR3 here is CASSDRGQAMDTQYF. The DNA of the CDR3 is TGTGCCAGCAGTGACAGAGGACAGGCGATGGATACGCAGTATTTT.

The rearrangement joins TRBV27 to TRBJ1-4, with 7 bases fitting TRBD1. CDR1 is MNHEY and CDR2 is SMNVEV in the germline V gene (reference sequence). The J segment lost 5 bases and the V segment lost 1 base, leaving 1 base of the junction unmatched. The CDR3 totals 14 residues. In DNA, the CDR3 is TGTGCCAGCAGTTTATTAGGGGGCAATGAAAAACTGTTTTTT. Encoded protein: CASSLLGGNEKLFF.

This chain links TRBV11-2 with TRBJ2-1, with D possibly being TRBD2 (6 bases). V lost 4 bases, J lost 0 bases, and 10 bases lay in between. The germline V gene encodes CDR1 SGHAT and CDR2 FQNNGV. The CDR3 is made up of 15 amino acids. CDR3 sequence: CASSSDGSSYNEQFF. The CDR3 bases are TGTGCCAGCAGCTCGGACGGGAGCTCCTACAATGAGCAGTTCTTC.

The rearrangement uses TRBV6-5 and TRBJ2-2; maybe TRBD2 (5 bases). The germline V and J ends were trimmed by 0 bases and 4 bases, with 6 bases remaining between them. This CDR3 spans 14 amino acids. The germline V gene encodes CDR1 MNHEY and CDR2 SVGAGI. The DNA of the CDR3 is TGTGCCAGCAGTTACTCCGGGGTCACCGGGGAGCTGTTTTTT. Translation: CASSYSGVTGELFF.

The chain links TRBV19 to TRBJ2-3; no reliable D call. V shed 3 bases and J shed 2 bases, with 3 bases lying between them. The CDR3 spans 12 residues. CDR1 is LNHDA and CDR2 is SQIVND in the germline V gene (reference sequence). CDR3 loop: CASSIYTDTQYF. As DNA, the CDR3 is TGTGCCAGTAGTATTTACACAGATACGCAGTATTTT.

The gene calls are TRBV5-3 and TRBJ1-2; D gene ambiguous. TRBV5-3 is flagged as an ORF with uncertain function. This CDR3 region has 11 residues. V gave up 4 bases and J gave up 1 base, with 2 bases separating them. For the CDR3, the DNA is TGTGCCAGAAGCCGTAACTATGGCTACACCTTC. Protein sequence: CARSRNYGYTF.

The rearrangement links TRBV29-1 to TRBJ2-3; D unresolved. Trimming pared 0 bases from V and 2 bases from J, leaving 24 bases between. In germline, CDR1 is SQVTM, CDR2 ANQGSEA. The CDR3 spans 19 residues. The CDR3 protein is CSVEEASTGSLRPTDTQYF. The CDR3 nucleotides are TGCAGCGTTGAAGAGGCATCCACCGGGTCCCTAAGGCCCACAGATACGCAGTATTTT.

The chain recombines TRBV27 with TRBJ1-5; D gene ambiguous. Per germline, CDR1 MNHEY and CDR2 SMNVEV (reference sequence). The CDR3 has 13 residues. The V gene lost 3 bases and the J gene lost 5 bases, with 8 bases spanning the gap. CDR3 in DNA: TGTGCCAGCAGTTTCTCGGAGGATCAGCCCCAGCATTTT. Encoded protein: CASSFSEDQPQHF.

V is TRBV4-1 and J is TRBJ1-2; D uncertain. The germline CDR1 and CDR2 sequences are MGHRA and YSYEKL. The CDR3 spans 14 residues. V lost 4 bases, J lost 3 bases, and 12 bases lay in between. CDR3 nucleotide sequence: TGCGCCAGCAGCCGAGAGGCTGGAGACTATGGCTACACCTTC. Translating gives CASSREAGDYGYTF.

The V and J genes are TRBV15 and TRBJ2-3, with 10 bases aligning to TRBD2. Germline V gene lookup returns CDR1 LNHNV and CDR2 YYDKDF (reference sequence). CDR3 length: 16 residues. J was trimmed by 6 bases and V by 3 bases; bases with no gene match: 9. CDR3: CATSSPERGGSDTQYF. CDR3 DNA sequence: TGTGCCACCAGCAGCCCCGAGCGGGGGGGTTCGGATACGCAGTATTTT.

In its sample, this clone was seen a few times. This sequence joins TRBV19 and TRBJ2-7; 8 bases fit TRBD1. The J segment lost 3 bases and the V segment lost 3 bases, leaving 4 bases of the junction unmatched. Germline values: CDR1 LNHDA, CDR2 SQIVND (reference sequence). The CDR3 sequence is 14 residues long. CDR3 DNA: TGTGCCAGTAGTATCACAGGGGGTAGCTACGAGCAGTACTTC. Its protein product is CASSITGGSYEQYF.

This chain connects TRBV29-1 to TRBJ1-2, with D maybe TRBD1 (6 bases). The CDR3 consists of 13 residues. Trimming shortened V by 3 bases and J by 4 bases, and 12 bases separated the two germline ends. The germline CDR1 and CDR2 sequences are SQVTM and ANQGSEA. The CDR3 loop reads CSVDTRTAYGYTF. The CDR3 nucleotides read TGCAGCGTTGATACTAGGACAGCCTATGGCTACACCTTC. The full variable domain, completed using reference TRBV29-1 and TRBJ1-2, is SAVISQKPSRDICQRGTSLTIQCQVDSQVTMMFWYRQQPGQSLTLIATANQGSEATYESGFVIDKFPISRPNLTFSTLTVSNMSPEDSSIYLCSVDTRTAYGYTFGSGTRLTVV.

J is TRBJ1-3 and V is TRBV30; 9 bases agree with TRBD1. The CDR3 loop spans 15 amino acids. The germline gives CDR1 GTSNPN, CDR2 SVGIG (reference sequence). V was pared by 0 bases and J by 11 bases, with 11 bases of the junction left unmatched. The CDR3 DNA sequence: TGTGCCTGGAGTGTACTCCGGACAGGGGACAACGCCATATATTTT. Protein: CAWSVLRTGDNAIYF.

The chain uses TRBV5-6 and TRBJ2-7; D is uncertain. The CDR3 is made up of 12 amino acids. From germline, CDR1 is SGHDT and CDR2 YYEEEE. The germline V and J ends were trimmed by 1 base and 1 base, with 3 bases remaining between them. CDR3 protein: CASSLSSYEQYF. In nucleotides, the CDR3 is TGTGCCAGCAGCTTGTCTTCCTACGAGCAGTACTTC.

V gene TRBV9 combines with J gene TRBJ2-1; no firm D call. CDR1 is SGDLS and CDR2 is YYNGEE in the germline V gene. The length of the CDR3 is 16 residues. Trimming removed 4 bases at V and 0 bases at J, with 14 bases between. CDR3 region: CASSSFNTNSYNEQFF. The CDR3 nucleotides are TGTGCCAGCAGCTCATTCAACACTAACTCCTACAATGAGCAGTTCTTC.

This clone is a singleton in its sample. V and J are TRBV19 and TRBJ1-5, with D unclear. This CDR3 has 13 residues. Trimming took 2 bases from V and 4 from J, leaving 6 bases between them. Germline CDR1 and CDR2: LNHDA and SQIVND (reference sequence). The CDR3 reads CASSININQPQHF. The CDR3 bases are TGTGCCAGTAGTATAAATATTAATCAGCCCCAGCATTTT. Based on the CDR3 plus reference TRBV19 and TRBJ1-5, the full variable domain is DGGITQSPKYLFRKEGQNVTLSCEQNLNHDAMYWYRQDPGQGLRLIYYSQIVNDFQKGDIAEGYSVSREKKESFPLTVTSAQKNPTAFYLCASSININQPQHFGDGTRLSIL.

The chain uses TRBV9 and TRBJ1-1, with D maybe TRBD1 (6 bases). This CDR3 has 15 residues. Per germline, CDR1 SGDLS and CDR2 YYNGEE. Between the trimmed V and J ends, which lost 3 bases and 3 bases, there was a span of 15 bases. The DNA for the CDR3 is TGTGCCAGCAGCGGGGGACCCAGGGGACACACTGAAGCTTTCTTT. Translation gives CASSGGPRGHTEAFF.